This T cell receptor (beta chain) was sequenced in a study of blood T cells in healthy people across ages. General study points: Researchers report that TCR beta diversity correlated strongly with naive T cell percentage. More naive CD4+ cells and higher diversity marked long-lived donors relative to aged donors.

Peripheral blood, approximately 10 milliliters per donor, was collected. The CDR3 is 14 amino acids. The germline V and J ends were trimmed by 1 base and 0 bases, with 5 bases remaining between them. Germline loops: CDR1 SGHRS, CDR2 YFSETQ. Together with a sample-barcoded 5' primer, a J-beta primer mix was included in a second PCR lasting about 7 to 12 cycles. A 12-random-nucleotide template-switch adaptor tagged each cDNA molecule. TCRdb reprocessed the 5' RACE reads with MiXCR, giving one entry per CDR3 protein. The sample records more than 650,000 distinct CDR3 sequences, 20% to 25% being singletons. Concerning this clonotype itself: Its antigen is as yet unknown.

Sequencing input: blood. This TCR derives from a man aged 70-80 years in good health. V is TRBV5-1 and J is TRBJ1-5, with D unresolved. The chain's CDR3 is CASSLYGSNQPQHF. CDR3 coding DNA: TGCGCCAGCAGCTTGTACGGTAGCAATCAGCCCCAGCATTTT.